The 19 T cell receptor beta chains below were found in one sample sequenced in a study of cytomegalovirus exposure and HLA in healthy donors. Vbeta (60) and Jbeta (13) primers were used in the PCR. Assay: immunoSEQ multiplex PCR; the TCRdb copy retains only in-frame clones and omits some. The data contain roughly 65,000 clones, 80% of them singletons. The sequencing sample was made of PBMCs. These receptors all stem from a woman aged 25 to 45 in good health and CMV-seronegative.

This chain joins TRBV5-4 and TRBJ2-3; 11 bases align to TRBD2. J was trimmed by 0 bases and V by 2 bases; bases with no gene match: 5. Germline loops: CDR1 SGHNT, CDR2 YYREEE (reference sequence). CDR3 length: 17 residues. In DNA form, the CDR3 reads TGTGCCAGCAGCTTACTAGCGGGGGCCCCTAGCACAGATACGCAGTATTTT. This encodes CASSLLAGAPSTDTQYF. Complete variable domain (other parts from reference TRBV5-4 and TRBJ2-3): ETGVTQSPTHLIKTRGQQVTLRCSSQSGHNTVSWYQQALGQGPQFIFQYYREEENGRGNFPPRFSGLQFPNYSSELNVNALELDDSALYLCASSLLAGAPSTDTQYFGPGTRLTVL.

The table lists this clone with a count of one. The CDR3 DNA sequence: TGTGCCAGCAGTTCCCGGCAGGGCCTCCACTTT. This translates into CASSSRQGLHF. This chain joins TRBV25-1 and TRBJ1-6; D might be TRBD1 (5 bases). Trimming shortened V by 5 bases and J by 15 bases, and 11 bases separated the two germline ends. The length of the CDR3 is 11 residues. Per germline, CDR1 MGHDK and CDR2 SYGVNS.

The chain links TRBV7-2 to TRBJ2-7; D gene uncertain. The germline V gene encodes CDR1 SGHTA and CDR2 FQGNSA. This CDR3 spans 12 amino acids. Trimming removed 4 bases from V and 3 bases from J, with 7 bases in between. CDR3 loop: CASSSRNYEQYF. The DNA of the CDR3 is TGTGCCAGCAGCTCCCGTAACTACGAGCAGTACTTC.

In DNA form, the CDR3 reads TGTGCCAGCAGTGACCTAGCGGGGGGGCCAGATACGCAGTATTTT. Translation gives CASSDLAGGPDTQYF. This chain joins TRBV6-1 and TRBJ2-3, with 12 bases identical to TRBD2. Germline CDR1 MNHNS, CDR2 SASEGT. CDR3 length: 15 amino acids. The V segment lost 3 bases and the J segment 4 bases; nucleotides outside the gene matches: 2.

The J gene is TRBJ1-5, the V gene TRBV27; perhaps TRBD1 as D (5 bases). The CDR3 sequence is 12 residues long. Trimming left V 5 bases short and J 9 bases short, with 11 bases between. Germline CDR1 is MNHEY and CDR2 is SMNVEV (reference sequence). The CDR3 loop is CASSLWGGPQHF. For the CDR3, the DNA is TGTGCCAGCAGTCTCTGGGGGGGGCCCCAGCATTTT.

The rearrangement uses TRBV7-2 and TRBJ2-7; the D is unclear. The CDR3 covers 15 residues. V dropped 5 bases and J dropped 3 bases, with 17 bases sitting between them. The germline V gene has CDR1 SGHTA and CDR2 FQGNSA. This CDR3 is CASSAASSLDYEQYF. The CDR3 coding sequence is TGTGCCAGCAGCGCAGCGTCCAGCCTCGACTACGAGCAGTACTTC.

V is TRBV11-2 and J is TRBJ1-5, with 7 bases fitting TRBD1. Germline-derived CDR1 and CDR2 are SGHAT and FQNNGV. V gave up 5 bases and J gave up 7 bases; unmatched junction bases: 14. The CDR3 runs 16 residues. The CDR3 reads CASSASVTPGGQPQHF. CDR3 DNA sequence: TGTGCCAGCAGCGCCTCCGTGACCCCAGGGGGGCAGCCCCAGCATTTT. The whole variable domain, filled in from reference TRBV11-2 and TRBJ1-5, reads EAGVAQSPRYKIIEKRQSVAFWCNPISGHATLYWYQQILGQGPKLLIQFQNNGVVDDSQLPKDRFSAERLKGVDSTLKIQPAKLEDSAVYLCASSASVTPGGQPQHFGDGTRLSIL.

The chain uses TRBV6-5 and TRBJ1-5; 7 bases agree with TRBD1. The CDR3 covers 14 residues. Germline CDR1 is MNHEY and CDR2 is SVGAGI. V lost 8 bases to trimming and J lost 5 bases; unmatched junction nucleotides: 9. CDR3 sequence reads: CASGKTGRDQPQHF. DNA for the CDR3: TGTGCCAGCGGTAAGACAGGGCGAGATCAGCCCCAGCATTTT.

V usage is TRBV6-5 and J usage is TRBJ2-7; TRBD1 might be the D (6 bases). Trimming removed 2 bases from V and 5 bases from J, with 13 bases in between. Germline lookup yields CDR1 MNHEY and CDR2 SVGAGI. This CDR3 is 14 amino acids long. Here the CDR3 reads CASSYRRTEDEQYF. The CDR3 DNA reads as TGTGCCAGCAGTTACCGGCGGACAGAGGACGAGCAGTACTTC.

The chain employs TRBV29-1 and TRBJ1-1; 7 nucleotides agree with TRBD1. CDR3 length: 13 amino acids. The V gene end was trimmed by 6 bases and the J gene end by 1 base; junction bases not matched to a gene: 5. The V gene's germline CDR1 is SQVTM and CDR2 ANQGSEA. The CDR3 DNA sequence: TGCAGCGTGATGGGACAGTGGAACACTGAAGCTTTCTTT. Its translation: CSVMGQWNTEAFF.

V gene TRBV7-2 combines with J gene TRBJ2-1; no reliable D call. CDR3 length: 13 amino acids. Germline V gene lookup returns CDR1 SGHTA and CDR2 FQGNSA. Trimming cost V 3 bases and J 7 bases, with 10 bases left between them. CDR3 bases: TGTGCCAGCAGCTTGGCGACATGGAATGAGCAGTTCTTC. Its translation: CASSLATWNEQFF. Based on the CDR3 plus reference TRBV7-2 and TRBJ2-1, the full variable domain is GAGVSQSPSNKVTEKGKDVELRCDPISGHTALYWYRQSLGQGLEFLIYFQGNSAPDKSGLPSDRFSAERTGGSVSTLTIQRTQQEDSAVYLCASSLATWNEQFFGPGTRLTVL.

The chain has TRBV6-1 and TRBJ2-5; D might be TRBD2 (5 bases). The CDR3 extends over 11 amino acids. V was trimmed by 7 bases and J by 4 bases, leaving 7 bases between them. CDR1 and CDR2 (germline): MNHNS, SASEGT. CDR3 loop: CASIAGETQYF. In DNA form, the CDR3 reads TGTGCCAGCATTGCGGGAGAGACCCAGTACTTC.

This clone was counted once. The J gene is TRBJ1-5, the V gene TRBV27; 8 nucleotides match TRBD1. The CDR3 is 13 amino acids. V gave up 5 bases and J gave up 7 bases; unmatched junction bases: 4. Germline loops: CDR1 MNHEY, CDR2 SMNVEV (reference sequence). CDR3 nucleotide sequence: TGTGCCAGCAGTCCAGACAGGGGCCAGCCCCAGCATTTT. It codes for CASSPDRGQPQHF.

This chain joins TRBV9 and TRBJ2-5; 9 bases align to TRBD2. The CDR3 runs 15 residues. Losses at the gene ends were 3 bases for V and 2 bases for J; bases not matched to a gene: 5. From germline, CDR1 is SGDLS and CDR2 YYNGEE. For the CDR3, the DNA is TGTGCCAGCAGCGGAGCGGGAGGATTGCAAGAGACCCAGTACTTC. It is translated as CASSGAGGLQETQYF. The full variable domain, with the rest looked up from reference TRBV9 and TRBJ2-5, is DSGVTQTPKHLITATGQRVTLRCSPRSGDLSVYWYQQSLDQGLQFLIQYYNGEERAKGNILERFSAQQFPDLHSELNLSSLELGDSALYFCASSGAGGLQETQYFGPGTRLLVL.

This clone has just a few counts. The V call is TRBV6-6, the J call TRBJ1-5; D may be TRBD1 (6 bases). From germline, CDR1 is MNHNY and CDR2 SVGAGI (reference sequence). V was trimmed by 6 bases and J by 5 bases, leaving 17 bases between them. CDR3 length: 15 amino acids. Here the CDR3 reads CASSPGTTEYQPQHF. The CDR3, as DNA: TGTGCCAGCAGCCCCGGGACAACAGAATATCAGCCCCAGCATTTT.

The chain uses TRBV29-1 and TRBJ2-3; TRBD1 matches 11 bases. Trimming took 6 bases from V and 5 from J; bases not matched to a gene: 7. Germline lookup yields CDR1 SQVTM and CDR2 ANQGSEA. This CDR3 is built from 14 residues. The CDR3 reads CSVARTGGGDTQYF. DNA for the CDR3: TGCAGCGTGGCTAGGACAGGGGGCGGAGATACGCAGTATTTT.

This chain connects TRBV6-1 to TRBJ1-2, with D possibly TRBD1 on 6 matching bases. Germline values: CDR1 MNHNS, CDR2 SASEGT. CDR3 length equals 15 residues. Trimming took off 3 bases at V and 4 bases at J, with 15 bases between the two ends. The CDR3 reads CASSDRAGAVYGYTF. The CDR3 nucleotides are TGTGCCAGCAGTGATCGGGCAGGGGCCGTCTATGGCTACACCTTC.

This clone was counted a single time. This rearrangement joins TRBV5-4 to TRBJ2-7; D is perhaps TRBD1 (5 bases). The CDR3 loop spans 13 amino acids. V lost 4 bases, J lost 4 bases, and 12 bases lay in between. CDR1 is SGHNT, CDR2 YYREEE, per germline (reference sequence). CDR3 sequence: CASSADRMYEQYF. Written as DNA, the CDR3 is TGTGCCAGCAGCGCCGACAGAATGTACGAGCAGTACTTC.

The V gene is TRBV5-1, the J gene TRBJ2-5; TRBD1 matches at 10 bases. Trimming removed 6 bases from V and 5 bases from J; junction bases left unmatched: 7. In germline, CDR1 is SGHRS, CDR2 YFSETQ. This CDR3 is 14 amino acids long. The CDR3 region has the DNA TGCGCCAGCACCGGGGACAGGGGCGTCGAGACCCAGTACTTC. Its protein is CASTGDRGVETQYF.